This paragraph reports one T cell receptor beta chain. Its specificity is unknown. This sample was included in a study of cytomegalovirus exposure and HLA in healthy donors. Sequencing used immunoSEQ multiplex PCR; TCRdb keeps in-frame clones, though not all of them. The sample lists fewer than 60,000 clones, approximately 93% occurring once. Study-level results: Cytomegalovirus association was listed for approximately 150 TCR beta chains. First-cohort TCR clusters tended to co-occur in the 90 to 150 validation repertoires, a later analysis found.

Germline values: CDR1 SEHNR, CDR2 FQNEAQ (reference sequence). The ends were cut back, 8 bases at V and 3 bases at J, with 8 bases in the middle. This CDR3 contains 11 residues. An approximately 130-subject validation cohort, separate from the approximately 720-subject first cohort, supplied the donors. The specimen was PBMCs. This sequence originates from a woman aged 18-29 years in good health and CMV-seropositive. The chain combines TRBV7-9 with TRBJ2-7; a possible D gene is TRBD1 (6 bases). Here the CDR3 reads CASLGGYEQYF. In DNA, the CDR3 is TGTGCCAGCTTAGGGGGCTACGAGCAGTACTTC.